This TCR beta chain derives from a study of blood T cells in healthy people across ages. Regarding the study as a whole: The diversity estimates, figures obtained from one million T cells, were considered underestimates.

Trimming cost V 5 bases and J 2 bases, with 19 bases left between them. The CDR3 is 16 amino acids. Remarks on this clonotype: The target antigen is unknown.

PCR was performed a second time for about 7 to 12 cycles using a sample-barcoded 5' primer and a J-beta primer mix. Each cDNA molecule was tagged by a template-switch adaptor that had 12 random nucleotides. TCRdb re-derived calls from the 5' RACE reads in MiXCR, one entry per CDR3 protein. The sample shows about 1 million distinct CDR3 sequences, approximately 26% of them seen only once. These sequences were also reported in another study, on T cells of mothers and their children. That paper states: RNA was extracted, and all of it went into cDNA synthesis at about 1.6 ug per 15 ul. Sequencing returned over 8 million TCR beta CDR3 reads per mother and about 2.9 million per child.

The sequencing sample was made of blood. The chain employs TRBV12-3 or TRBV12-4 and TRBJ2-7; D is perhaps TRBD1 or TRBD2 (5 bases each). The origin of this receptor is a girl aged 2-10 years in good health. The CDR3 sequence: CASSPGLGVRTYEQYF. As DNA, the CDR3 is TGTGCCAGCAGTCCAGGGTTGGGGGTCAGGACCTACGAGCAGTACTTC.